This T cell receptor beta chain originates from a study of siplizumab effects on memory and regulatory T cells. Libraries were prepared by immunoSEQ multiplex PCR; TCRdb keeps only in-frame clonotypes and omits some of them. This table has roughly 92,000 clones, 94% appearing once. V was trimmed by 6 bases and J by 2 bases, leaving 8 bases between them. The CDR3 runs 12 residues. CDR1 MDHEN and CDR2 SYDVKM come from the germline V gene. The sequenced material came from non-Treg CD4+ T cells sorted from blood. This receptor was identified in a human donor in good health. The chain has TRBV28 and TRBJ2-7; D might be TRBD1 or TRBD2, each matching 5 bases. CDR3 sequence (DNA): TGTGCCAGCAGCCGAGGGGCCTACGAGCAGTACTTC. Protein sequence: CASSRGAYEQYF.